A single sample is the source of the 20 T cell receptor beta chains below, sequenced in a study of blood T cell repertoires in COVID-19. The method was immunoSEQ multiplex PCR; TCRdb's version includes in-frame clones alone and lacks a portion of them. The sample includes some 150,000 clones, around 85% seen only once; the top ten take more than 2%. Sequencing used peripheral blood. Source of these receptors: a woman between 65 and 79 years old with acute or convalescent COVID-19.

CDR3: CASSLEYSSNEQFF. Here the CDR3 DNA reads TGTGCCAGCAGCTTAGAATATAGTTCGAATGAGCAGTTCTTC. The chain recombines TRBV7-9 with TRBJ2-1, with D uncertain. Germline loops: CDR1 SEHNR, CDR2 FQNEAQ (reference sequence). The CDR3 extends over 14 amino acids. Trimming removed 1 base from V and 7 bases from J, with 11 bases in between.

The chain uses TRBV9 and TRBJ2-3; TRBD1 matches at 8 bases. Trimming cost V 0 bases and J 1 base; bases outside gene matches: 10. CDR3 length: 18 amino acids. Germline V gene sequence: CDR1 SGDLS, CDR2 YYNGEE. This chain's CDR3 is CASSVAPSDRAGTDTQYF. DNA for the CDR3: TGTGCCAGCAGCGTAGCTCCCTCGGACAGGGCGGGCACAGATACGCAGTATTTT. Based on the CDR3 plus reference TRBV9 and TRBJ2-3, the full variable domain is DSGVTQTPKHLITATGQRVTLRCSPRSGDLSVYWYQQSLDQGLQFLIQYYNGEERAKGNILERFSAQQFPDLHSELNLSSLELGDSALYFCASSVAPSDRAGTDTQYFGPGTRLTVL.

This clone was counted a single time. The chain combines TRBV9 with TRBJ2-3; 8 bases line up with TRBD2. CDR3 length: 14 amino acids. Trimming cost V 7 bases and J 0 bases; bases outside gene matches: 4. Germline V gene data show CDR1 as SGDLS and CDR2 as YYNGEE. The CDR3 spells CASSSSGSTDTQYF. CDR3 sequence (DNA): TGTGCCAGCTCCTCTAGCGGGAGCACAGATACGCAGTATTTT. Combining the CDR3 with reference TRBV9 and TRBJ2-3 gives the whole variable domain DSGVTQTPKHLITATGQRVTLRCSPRSGDLSVYWYQQSLDQGLQFLIQYYNGEERAKGNILERFSAQQFPDLHSELNLSSLELGDSALYFCASSSSGSTDTQYFGPGTRLTVL.

The chain employs TRBV10-2 and TRBJ2-5; TRBD2 agrees at 11 bases. The germline CDR1 and CDR2 sequences are WSHSY and SAAADI. The CDR3 runs 15 residues. Germline trimming cut 4 bases from V and 6 bases from J; bases unmatched to any gene: 7. In DNA form, the CDR3 reads TGCGCCAGCAGTGTTAGCGGGGGGGCCGAAAAGACCCAGTACTTC. Translation: CASSVSGGAEKTQYF.

The chain carries TRBV14 and TRBJ1-2; TRBD1 matches at 9 bases. CDR3 length equals 14 residues. Germline V lookup: CDR1 SGHDN, CDR2 FVKESK. V dropped 4 bases and J dropped 8; count of bases not matched to a gene: 8. The CDR3 nucleotides read TGTGCCAGCAGCCGGGACAGGGTTGCATTCGGCTACACCTTC. As protein: CASSRDRVAFGYTF. Filled out from reference TRBV14 and TRBJ1-2, the complete variable domain reads EAGVTQFPSHSVIEKGQTVTLRCDPISGHDNLYWYRRVMGKEIKFLLHFVKESKQDESGMPNNRFLAERTGGTYSTLKVQPAELEDSGVYFCASSRDRVAFGYTFGSGTRLTVV.

The chain couples TRBV7-2 to TRBJ1-4; 7 positions agree with TRBD1. The germline CDR1 and CDR2 sequences are SGHTA and FQGNSA. V shed 5 bases and J 8 bases; nucleotides not matched to a gene: 8. The length of the CDR3 is 14 residues. The CDR3 reads CASSHRGRREKLFF. CDR3 nucleotides: TGTGCCAGCAGCCACAGGGGTCGGAGGGAAAAACTGTTTTTT.

The chain has TRBV27 and TRBJ1-6, with 7 bases matching TRBD1. The J segment lost 7 bases and the V segment lost 6 bases, leaving 15 bases of the junction unmatched. This CDR3 contains 17 residues. Germline-derived CDR1 and CDR2 are MNHEY and SMNVEV (reference sequence). The chain's CDR3 is CASSTPPGGWQNSPLHF. CDR3 sequence (DNA): TGTGCCAGCAGCACCCCGCCAGGGGGGTGGCAAAATTCACCCCTCCACTTT.

The chain has TRBV7-9 and TRBJ2-7, with a possible D match to TRBD1 (7 bases). V gave up 2 bases and J gave up 2 bases, with 16 bases separating them. Germline values: CDR1 SEHNR, CDR2 FQNEAQ (reference sequence). The CDR3 spans 16 residues. This chain's CDR3 is CASSLQGGAEAYEQYF. The CDR3 DNA reads as TGTGCCAGCAGCTTACAGGGGGGCGCAGAGGCCTACGAGCAGTACTTC.

The chain has TRBV5-4 and TRBJ2-3; 8 bases fit TRBD2. The CDR3 is 15 amino acids. The germline V gene has CDR1 SGHNT and CDR2 YYREEE (reference sequence). Germline trimming cut 4 bases from V and 4 bases from J; bases unmatched to any gene: 8. The CDR3 DNA follows: TGTGCCAGCAGCCGGGGACTAGGCGCCCCAGATACGCAGTATTTT. Its protein product is CASSRGLGAPDTQYF.

This rearrangement joins TRBV14 to TRBJ1-6; a possible D gene is TRBD1 (5 bases). This CDR3 comprises 14 residues. V shed 2 bases and J shed 5 bases, with 7 bases lying between them. Per germline, CDR1 SGHDN and CDR2 FVKESK. This CDR3 is CASSQLTDNSPLHF. Written as DNA, the CDR3 is TGTGCCAGCAGCCAATTGACAGATAATTCACCCCTCCACTTT.

This chain joins TRBV19 and TRBJ2-1; D is undetermined. The CDR3 sequence is 15 residues long. V gave up 4 bases and J gave up 2 bases, with 12 bases separating them. Germline V gene lookup returns CDR1 LNHDA and CDR2 SQIVND (reference sequence). CDR3 sequence (DNA): TGTGCCAGTAGTAGGCTAGTTATCCCCTACAATGAGCAGTTCTTC. This codes for CASSRLVIPYNEQFF.

The CDR3 protein is CASSLRQGRSNEKLFF. The CDR3 DNA is TGTGCCAGCAGTTTAAGACAGGGAAGGTCTAATGAAAAACTGTTTTTT. The chain has TRBV28 and TRBJ1-4; TRBD1 aligns across 7 bases. The junction had 6 bases not matched to a gene; V was cut back by 2 bases and J by 3 bases. Germline V gene data show CDR1 as MDHEN and CDR2 as SYDVKM. The CDR3 runs 16 residues.

The chain carries TRBV5-1 and TRBJ1-2; D perhaps matches TRBD1 (6 bases). The CDR3 length is 14 residues. V dropped 2 bases and J dropped 0 bases, with 8 bases sitting between them. CDR1 SGHRS and CDR2 YFSETQ come from the germline V gene. DNA of the CDR3: TGCGCCAGCAGCTTAGGGGGGGCTAACTATGGCTACACCTTC. Protein: CASSLGGANYGYTF.

CDR3 loop: CASNPGTNPYNEQFF. The CDR3 bases are TGTGCCAGCAACCCCGGGACTAACCCCTACAATGAGCAGTTCTTC. The chain couples TRBV11-2 to TRBJ2-1; 7 bases match TRBD2. The CDR3 contains 15 residues. The V segment lost 7 bases and the J segment 2 bases; nucleotides outside the gene matches: 8. Germline values: CDR1 SGHAT, CDR2 FQNNGV.

The chain is built from TRBV9 and TRBJ2-1; D not resolved. CDR3 length: 14 amino acids. The V gene's germline CDR1 is SGDLS and CDR2 YYNGEE. The ends were cut back, 3 bases at V and 5 bases at J, with 12 bases in the middle. The CDR3 reads CASSGQVDDNEQFF. The CDR3 nucleotides are TGTGCCAGCAGCGGTCAGGTGGATGACAATGAGCAGTTCTTC.

V and J are TRBV27 and TRBJ1-2; D is perhaps TRBD1 (6 bases). The V gene lost 3 bases and the J gene lost 4 bases, with 12 bases spanning the gap. This CDR3 contains 14 residues. The germline gives CDR1 MNHEY, CDR2 SMNVEV (reference sequence). CDR3 residues: CASSLIGGAYGYTF. The CDR3 nucleotides read TGTGCCAGCAGTTTGATAGGGGGTGCCTATGGCTACACCTTC.

The CDR3 is CASSANPSGGIKGYTF. DNA of the CDR3: TGTGCCAGCAGTGCAAATCCTTCGGGGGGCATTAAAGGCTACACCTTC. The V call is TRBV6-1, the J call TRBJ1-2, with a possible D match to TRBD1 (6 bases). CDR1 is MNHNS, CDR2 SASEGT, per germline. The CDR3 runs 16 residues. The V end was cut by 4 bases, the J end by 8 bases, with 23 bases between.

The chain carries TRBV2 and TRBJ1-4, with 9 bases identical to TRBD1. The V and J ends lost 4 bases and 3 bases, in that order; junction bases with no gene match: 6. CDR1 is SNHLY and CDR2 is FYNNEI in the germline V gene. CDR3 length: 16 amino acids. CDR3 DNA: TGTGCCAGCAGTGTACAGGGGGCTATCTCTAATGAAAAACTGTTTTTT. This codes for CASSVQGAISNEKLFF.

This chain links TRBV7-9 with TRBJ1-3; 8 nucleotides align to TRBD1. V lost 11 bases, J lost 2 bases, and 5 bases stayed unmatched. This CDR3 spans 13 amino acids. Germline V CDR1 and CDR2: SEHNR, FQNEAQ (reference sequence). The CDR3 nucleotides read TGTGCCCTCGGGACAGGAACTGGAAACACCATATATTTT. This encodes CALGTGTGNTIYF.

The chain recombines TRBV28 with TRBJ1-1; D not resolved. This CDR3 region has 13 residues. Trimming took off 6 bases at V and 4 bases at J, with 12 bases between the two ends. Germline V lookup: CDR1 MDHEN, CDR2 SYDVKM. CDR3 coding DNA: TGTGCCAGCAGCTCCCCGGGGAGCACTGAAGCTTTCTTT. It translates to CASSSPGSTEAFF.